The present T cell receptor (beta chain) was sequenced within a study of blood T cell repertoires in COVID-19. V gave up 6 bases and J gave up 1 base, with 15 bases separating them. The germline V gene encodes CDR1 MNHEY and CDR2 SVGAGI. The CDR3 length is 15 residues. The table lists this clone with a count of one. The method was immunoSEQ multiplex PCR; TCRdb's version includes in-frame clones alone and lacks a portion of them. The data contain approximately 270,000 clones, about 91% of them singletons. This chain links TRBV6-5 with TRBJ1-2; weak D call: TRBD1 (5 bases). Sequencing was carried out using PBMCs or T cells enriched from blood (not recorded which). This sequence was found in a man aged 35 to 55 who had been exposed to COVID-19. The CDR3 nucleotides are TGTGCCAGCAGCCGCACCCCGACAGTTAACTATGGCTACACCTTC. Its protein is CASSRTPTVNYGYTF.